The 32 T cell receptor beta chains listed next were all sequenced from one sample in a study of blood T cell repertoires in COVID-19. Only in-frame clones appear in the TCRdb table, and some are missing; sequencing was by immunoSEQ multiplex PCR. Of about 150,000 clones listed, 88% are singletons. The sequenced sample was peripheral blood. These receptors came from a man aged 55 to 70 with active or convalescent COVID-19.

The chain has TRBV5-6 and TRBJ1-4; no clear D. Germline CDR1 is SGHDT and CDR2 is YYEEEE. V was cut by 2 bases and J by 0 bases, with 11 bases left in between. The CDR3 consists of 16 residues. The CDR3 loop reads CASSLKFSATNEKLFF. CDR3 nucleotide sequence: TGTGCCAGCAGCTTAAAATTTTCTGCAACTAATGAAAAACTGTTTTTT. Variable domain in full (rest from reference TRBV5-6 and TRBJ1-4): DAGVTQSPTHLIKTRGQQVTLRCSPKSGHDTVSWYQQALGQGPQFIFQYYEEEERQRGNFPDRFSGHQFPNYSSELNVNALLLGDSALYLCASSLKFSATNEKLFFGSGTQLSVL.

This clone was picked up one time. The genes are TRBV28 and TRBJ2-7; 9 positions match TRBD2. Per germline, CDR1 MDHEN and CDR2 SYDVKM. With V trimmed by 5 bases and J by 4 bases, 15 bases remained unmatched. This CDR3 is 17 amino acids long. CDR3 nucleotides: TGTGCCAGCAGTGGCTCATACCGGGGACTAGCACGATACGAGCAGTACTTC. Residues: CASSGSYRGLARYEQYF.

V usage is TRBV14 and J usage is TRBJ2-7; a weak D match, TRBD1 (6 bases). The V and J ends lost 6 bases and 3 bases respectively, with 12 bases between them. The CDR3 runs 13 residues. CDR1 is SGHDN, CDR2 FVKESK, per germline. CDR3 bases: TGTGCCAGCAGGGCGACAGGCGGCTACGAGCAGTACTTC. This codes for CASRATGGYEQYF.

This rearrangement joins TRBV12-3 or TRBV12-4 to TRBJ1-5; D not resolved. There are 12 residues in the CDR3. The ends were cut back, 7 bases at V and 6 bases at J, with 10 bases in the middle. The CDR3 here is CASTSFGQPQHF. For the CDR3, the DNA is TGTGCCAGCACATCTTTCGGTCAGCCCCAGCATTTT.

The chain couples TRBV28 to TRBJ1-5; weak D call: TRBD1 (6 bases). CDR1 MDHEN and CDR2 SYDVKM come from the germline V gene. CDR3 length: 15 residues. V lost 6 bases and J lost 1, with 13 bases in between. CDR3 DNA: TGTGCCAGCAGGCGCGAAGACAGGAGCAATCAGCCCCAGCATTTT. It yields the protein CASRREDRSNQPQHF.

The chain employs TRBV29-1 and TRBJ2-7; 8 bases are shared with TRBD1. Germline assignment: CDR1 SQVTM and CDR2 ANQGSEA. J was trimmed by 2 bases and V by 5 bases; bases with no gene match: 14. This CDR3 has 16 residues. CDR3 coding DNA: TGCAGCGTTCACGGAGTCCGGACAGGGCTGGCCTACGAGCAGTACTTC. Protein sequence: CSVHGVRTGLAYEQYF.

This clone appeared once. This chain connects TRBV5-4 to TRBJ2-7; tentative D call: TRBD2 (6 bases). CDR3 size: 14 residues. Germline CDR1 and CDR2: SGHNT and YYREEE (reference sequence). Trimming took off 0 bases at V and 6 bases at J, with 13 bases between the two ends. Here the CDR3 reads CASSLGLGTGEQYF. CDR3 nucleotides: TGTGCCAGCAGCTTGGGACTAGGGACGGGCGAGCAGTACTTC.

This clone has only one observation. The chain is built from TRBV6-5 and TRBJ1-1; D is undetermined. With 6 bases removed from V and 1 base from J, the gap between germline ends came to 12 bases. CDR1 is MNHEY and CDR2 is SVGAGI in the germline V gene. CDR3 length: 14 amino acids. The CDR3 nucleotides read TGTGCCAGCAGCCAACAGAGAAAGAACACTGAAGCTTTCTTT. Its protein is CASSQQRKNTEAFF.

The chain joins TRBV11-2 to TRBJ2-7; D uncertain. Germline CDR1 SGHAT, CDR2 FQNNGV. Trimming removed 4 bases from V and 13 bases from J, with 23 bases in between. The length of the CDR3 is 14 residues. In nucleotides, the CDR3 is TGTGCCAGCAGCTCACAAAGTGGGCGCACCGCCTCTTACTTC. This gives the protein CASSSQSGRTASYF.

CDR3 nucleotide sequence: TGTGCCAGCAGCTCAGGGGGGACAGGGGTGGGCAATCAGCCCCAGCATTTT. Protein sequence: CASSSGGTGVGNQPQHF. The V and J genes are TRBV7-9 and TRBJ1-5; 10 bases agree with TRBD1. V trimming: 4 bases; J trimming: 2 bases; junction bases outside the gene matches: 8. Germline V gene lookup returns CDR1 SEHNR and CDR2 FQNEAQ (reference sequence). The CDR3 runs 17 residues.

The V call is TRBV6-1, the J call TRBJ2-7, with TRBD1 identical over 8 bases. The CDR3 totals 14 residues. Germline V gives CDR1 MNHNS, CDR2 SASEGT. The V and J ends lost 3 bases and 7 bases, in that order; junction bases with no gene match: 8. CDR3 in amino acids: CASSEHGQGREQYF. The CDR3, as DNA: TGTGCCAGCAGTGAGCACGGACAGGGCCGAGAGCAGTACTTC.

This clone was seen a single time. CDR3 bases: TGTGCCAGCAGCTCCCCCCGGGGACAGACCTACGAGCAGTACTTC. This codes for CASSSPRGQTYEQYF. V usage is TRBV11-2 and J usage is TRBJ2-7, with 7 bases matching TRBD1. Per the germline V gene, CDR1 is SGHAT and CDR2 is FQNNGV. V trimming: 4 bases; J trimming: 2 bases; junction bases outside the gene matches: 8. This CDR3 contains 15 residues.

The genes are TRBV5-1 and TRBJ2-3, with TRBD2 matching over 8 bases. J gave up 3 bases and V 5 bases, and 11 bases lay outside the gene matches. The CDR3 runs 16 residues. Looked up from germline, CDR1 is SGHRS and CDR2 is YFSETQ. The CDR3 sequence: CASSRMAGGTTDTQYF. CDR3 nucleotides: TGCGCCAGCAGTAGGATGGCGGGAGGAACGACAGATACGCAGTATTTT.

This rearrangement joins TRBV6-6 to TRBJ2-7; 8 bases are a match to TRBD1. The CDR3 loop spans 16 amino acids. Per germline, CDR1 MNHNY and CDR2 SVGAGI (reference sequence). J gave up 7 bases and V 5 bases, and 16 bases lay outside the gene matches. CDR3 in DNA: TGTGCCAGCAGTCCCCGAGGCAGGGGGCCTCCGCTGGAGCAGTACTTC. The encoded protein is CASSPRGRGPPLEQYF.

The V call is TRBV5-4, the J call TRBJ2-1; a weak D match, TRBD1 (6 bases). Germline lookup yields CDR1 SGHNT and CDR2 YYREEE (reference sequence). Deletions cut 4 bases from V and 8 bases from J, with 16 bases between. The CDR3 extends over 14 amino acids. CDR3 loop: CASSLRDRFHEQFF. CDR3 nucleotide sequence: TGTGCCAGCAGCCTCCGAGACAGGTTTCATGAGCAGTTCTTC.

V and J are TRBV12-2 and TRBJ2-7; no DNA check was done on the table's D call, TRBD2. TRBV12-2 is classified as a pseudogene. There are 18 residues in the CDR3. The CDR3 region is CASRPLKSPNLLSYEQYF. DNA for the CDR3: TGTGCAAGTCGCCCTCTAAAATCCCCTAACCTTCTCTCCTACGAGCAGTACTTC.

The V and J genes are TRBV6-6 and TRBJ2-2, with D perhaps TRBD1 (6 bases). This CDR3 spans 13 amino acids. CDR1 is MNHNY, CDR2 SVGAGI, per germline (reference sequence). The V gene lost 8 bases and the J gene lost 1 base, with 8 bases spanning the gap. In nucleotides, the CDR3 is TGTGCCAGCCGAGGGGGGAACACCGGGGAGCTGTTTTTT. The encoded protein is CASRGGNTGELFF.

The chain is built from TRBV4-2 and TRBJ2-5; D unclear. Deletions cut 1 base from V and 5 bases from J, with 8 bases between. The CDR3 consists of 13 residues. CDR1 LGHNA and CDR2 YNFKEQ come from the germline V gene. CDR3 bases: TGTGCCAGCAGCCAAGGGCAGTACGAGACCCAGTACTTC. This gives the protein CASSQGQYETQYF.

The V and J genes are TRBV6-5 and TRBJ1-1, with TRBD1 matching 8 bases. The germline V gene encodes CDR1 MNHEY and CDR2 SVGAGI. The CDR3 contains 13 residues. The J segment lost 0 bases and the V segment lost 10 bases, leaving 4 bases of the junction unmatched. CDR3 nucleotide sequence: TGTGCCACCGGACAGGGCCTGAACACTGAAGCTTTCTTT. It translates to CATGQGLNTEAFF.

The chain joins TRBV19 to TRBJ2-1; 9 bases line up with TRBD1. Germline assignment: CDR1 LNHDA and CDR2 SQIVND (reference sequence). This CDR3 has 15 residues. Germline trimming cut 3 bases from V and 5 bases from J; bases unmatched to any gene: 5. CDR3 bases: TGTGCCAGTAGTATGGGGGGGACAGGGAACAATGAGCAGTTCTTC. The encoded protein is CASSMGGTGNNEQFF.

The chain links TRBV18 to TRBJ1-1; no definite D call. V dropped 4 bases and J dropped 1 base, with 10 bases sitting between them. This CDR3 is built from 14 residues. Germline lookup yields CDR1 KGHSH and CDR2 LQKENI. CDR3 DNA: TGTGCCAGCTCACTCAATGACAAGAACACTGAAGCTTTCTTT. Encoded protein: CASSLNDKNTEAFF.

The gene calls are TRBV11-2 and TRBJ2-1; D may be TRBD2 (5 bases). V was pared by 5 bases and J by 0 bases, with 14 bases between. CDR3 length: 16 residues. CDR1 is SGHAT and CDR2 is FQNNGV in the germline V gene. The CDR3: CASSPMATSSYNEQFF. In DNA form, the CDR3 reads TGTGCCAGCAGCCCGATGGCCACTAGCTCCTACAATGAGCAGTTCTTC.

J is TRBJ1-4 and V is TRBV4-1, with a weak D call TRBD1 (6 bases). Trimming took 5 bases from V and 0 from J, leaving 22 bases between them. The germline V gene has CDR1 MGHRA and CDR2 YSYEKL. The CDR3 spans 19 residues. DNA for the CDR3: TGCGCCAGCAGCTACGGACAGTTCCTAGTCTCATCAACTAATGAAAAACTGTTTTTT. It translates to CASSYGQFLVSSTNEKLFF.

Details on this clone: One end of the junction is discordant with germline, which a read error may explain. J is TRBJ2-2 and V is TRBV7-3; tentative D call: TRBD1 (6 bases). CDR3 length: 16 amino acids. CDR1 SGHTA and CDR2 FQGTGA come from the germline V gene. The CDR3 DNA follows: TGTGCCAGCAGCGCTTTCGGGACACTGAACGCCGGGGAGCTGTTTTTT. Protein: CASSAFGTLNAGELFF.

This chain joins TRBV4-2 and TRBJ1-6; the D gene is possibly TRBD1 (6 bases). The germline V gene encodes CDR1 LGHNA and CDR2 YNFKEQ. Trimming removed 0 bases at V and 6 bases at J, with 24 bases between. CDR3 length: 20 amino acids. The CDR3 here is CASSQDWETGYSGSNSPLHF. DNA of the CDR3: TGTGCCAGCAGCCAAGATTGGGAGACAGGTTACTCTGGGAGTAATTCACCCCTCCACTTT.

CDR3 in amino acids: CASSQDTRQRGLQETQYF. Written as DNA, the CDR3 is TGTGCCAGCAGCCAAGACACCCGCCAGCGCGGGCTCCAAGAGACCCAGTACTTC. The rearrangement links TRBV4-2 to TRBJ2-5, with D tentatively TRBD2 (5 bases). The V gene lost 0 bases and the J gene lost 1 base, with 18 bases spanning the gap. Looked up from germline, CDR1 is LGHNA and CDR2 is YNFKEQ. This CDR3 has 18 residues.

The rearrangement uses TRBV2 and TRBJ1-2; no clear D gene. With 4 bases removed from V and 4 bases from J, the gap between germline ends came to 13 bases. Germline CDR1 reads SNHLY; CDR2 reads FYNNEI. This CDR3 spans 14 amino acids. CDR3 in amino acids: CASSGAQTFYGYTF. CDR3 sequence (DNA): TGTGCCAGCAGTGGGGCTCAAACCTTCTATGGCTACACCTTC. Filled out from reference TRBV2 and TRBJ1-2, the complete variable domain reads EPEVTQTPSHQVTQMGQEVILRCVPISNHLYFYWYRQILGQKVEFLVSFYNNEISEKSEIFDDQFSVERPDGSNFTLKIRSTKLEDSAMYFCASSGAQTFYGYTFGSGTRLTVV.

V gene TRBV11-2 combines with J gene TRBJ1-1; TRBD1 agrees at 8 bases. Germline trimming cut 1 base from V and 5 bases from J; bases unmatched to any gene: 9. The CDR3 is 16 residues long. Germline CDR1 is SGHAT and CDR2 is FQNNGV. CDR3 in amino acids: CASSLASGGTSTEAFF. CDR3 bases: TGTGCCAGCAGCTTAGCGTCAGGGGGCACGAGTACTGAAGCTTTCTTT. The entire variable domain, with the rest obtained from reference TRBV11-2 and TRBJ1-1, is as follows: EAGVAQSPRYKIIEKRQSVAFWCNPISGHATLYWYQQILGQGPKLLIQFQNNGVVDDSQLPKDRFSAERLKGVDSTLKIQPAKLEDSAVYLCASSLASGGTSTEAFFGQGTRLTVV.

The chain carries TRBV5-1 and TRBJ2-1; 16 nucleotides align to TRBD2. Trimming at V came to 4 bases and at J to 0 bases, leaving 4 bases not matched to a gene. In germline, CDR1 is SGHRS, CDR2 YFSETQ. The CDR3 has 18 amino acids. CDR3 region: CASSKGLAGGSSYNEQFF. CDR3 nucleotides: TGCGCCAGCAGCAAGGGACTAGCGGGAGGGAGCTCCTACAATGAGCAGTTCTTC.

This clone was observed a few times. The chain is built from TRBV11-2 and TRBJ2-1; D may be TRBD1 (6 bases). V lost 6 bases and J lost 3, with 18 bases in between. The germline V gene has CDR1 SGHAT and CDR2 FQNNGV. The CDR3 spans 16 residues. CDR3 in amino acids: CASRTPRGQSYNEQFF. The CDR3, as DNA: TGTGCCAGCAGAACCCCCCGAGGACAGAGCTACAATGAGCAGTTCTTC.

With regard to this clone: Mismatch with germline at one junction end may stem from a read error. V is TRBV6-5 and J is TRBJ2-7, with 7 nucleotides matching TRBD1. Germline lookup yields CDR1 MNHEY and CDR2 SVGAGI. The CDR3 is 14 amino acids. The CDR3 DNA follows: TGTGCCAGCAGCTTGGGACAGCAGGCCTACGGGCAGTACTTC. Its protein is CASSLGQQAYGQYF.

In its sample, this clone was seen once. This chain joins TRBV4-1 and TRBJ2-5, with 7 bases identical to TRBD2. The CDR3 is 17 residues long. V shed 2 bases, J shed 5 bases, and the junction held 14 bases outside the gene matches. CDR1 and CDR2 (germline): MGHRA, YSYEKL. CDR3 protein: CASSQRPSGLSGETQYF. The CDR3 DNA sequence: TGCGCCAGCAGCCAACGGCCTAGCGGTTTGTCCGGGGAGACCCAGTACTTC.